The rows below give T cell receptor beta chains drawn from one sample of a study of T-cell memory formation after mild COVID-19. TCRdb independently ran MiXCR on the 5' RACE reads; one entry per CDR3 protein. The sample holds under 350,000 distinct CDR3 sequences, around 15% seen once. Sequenced input: PBMCs or a T cell subset sorted from them (not recorded which). Receptors were obtained from a man aged 18 to 35 who had mild COVID-19 (a few samples of this study predate the infection). Cell type and time point are not known. Both conserved end residues are part of each CDR3. A D gene is named only where the DNA matches it firmly. The size of a clone is reported for some rows only, either as once, few or many, or as a class for expanded clones.

TRBV7-9,NA,many,TRBJ2-5,TGTGCCAGCAGCCGCAGCGGGCAAGAGACCCAGTACTTC,CASSRSGQETQYF
TRBV7-9,NA,many,TRBJ1-6,TGTGCCAGCAGCTTAGAGCATTCACCCCTCCACTTT,CASSLEHSPLHF
TRBV29-1,NA,NA,TRBJ1-1,TGCAGCGTAACAGGGATCAGGAACACTGAAGCTTTCTTT,CSVTGIRNTEAFF
TRBV7-9,NA,NA,TRBJ2-7,TGTGCCAGCAGCTCCCCCGGGACACCTTCCTACGAGCAGTACTTC,CASSSPGTPSYEQYF
TRBV10-3,NA,few,TRBJ1-1,TGTGCCATTTCGGGTAGGGGTACGACCACTGAAGCTTTCTTT,CAISGRGTTTEAFF
TRBV20-1,TRBD1,few,TRBJ2-5,TGCAGTGCTAGTCAGGGGGCGCAGGAGACCCAGTACTTC,CSASQGAQETQYF
TRBV6-5,NA,few,TRBJ1-1,TGTGCCAGCAGCTGGGGGGGGAGCACTGAAGCTTTCTTT,CASSWGGSTEAFF
TRBV7-7,NA,NA,TRBJ2-5,TGTGCCAGCAGCCCCGTAGAAGGAGCACAGTACCAAGAGACCCAGTACTTC,CASSPVEGAQYQETQYF
TRBV5-1,NA,NA,TRBJ1-5,TGCGCCAGCAGCTTCGGAGGGGAGAGATTTCAGCCCCAGCATTTT,CASSFGGERFQPQHF
TRBV18,NA,NA,TRBJ1-4,TGTGCCAGCTCAAAGGGCCGGGATGAAAAACTGTTTTTT,CASSKGRDEKLFF
TRBV12-3/TRBV12-4,NA,NA,TRBJ1-5,TGTGCCAGCAGCCTACAGAGCCCTAGCAATCAGCCCCAGCATTTT,CASSLQSPSNQPQHF
TRBV5-1,TRBD1,many,TRBJ1-1,TGCGCCAGCAGCTTGGGGGACAGCAGACCTGAAGCTTTCTTT,CASSLGDSRPEAFF
TRBV11-2,NA,few,TRBJ2-1,TGTGCCAGCAGCTTACTAGTGGCGACTCTAAATGAGCAGTTCTTC,CASSLLVATLNEQFF
TRBV7-2,NA,NA,TRBJ2-1,TGTGCCAGCAGCTTTGCGGGGGCCCAATACAATGAGCAGTTCTTC,CASSFAGAQYNEQFF
TRBV20-1,NA,many,TRBJ2-3,TGCAGTGCCTTACCTGTCCTGTTCACGGATACGCAGTATTTT,CSALPVLFTDTQYF
TRBV11-2,NA,few,TRBJ1-3,TGTGCCAGCAGAATGAGCGGAAACACCATATATTTT,CASRMSGNTIYF
TRBV4-1,TRBD2,few,TRBJ2-3,TGCGCCAGCAGCCAAGATTCGGGGCTAGCGGGGAAGGCAGATACGCAGTATTTT,CASSQDSGLAGKADTQYF
TRBV7-6,NA,few,TRBJ1-5,TGTGCCAGCAGCTTAGACACGGACCCCAATCAGCCCCAGCATTTT,CASSLDTDPNQPQHF
TRBV12-3/TRBV12-4,NA,many,TRBJ2-3,TGTGCCAGCAGTTTAGAAACAGCGTGGGATACGCAGTATTTT,CASSLETAWDTQYF
TRBV7-2,NA,few,TRBJ2-5,TGTGCCAGCAGTCCCTGGGTGGGGGAGACCCAGTACTTC,CASSPWVGETQYF
TRBV5-1,NA,few,TRBJ1-6,TGCGCCAGCAGCTTCACAGGGCCGAATTCACCCCTCCACTTT,CASSFTGPNSPLHF
TRBV7-2,NA,few,TRBJ1-2,TGTGCCAGCAGCGCCCATGGGGTACCATATGGCTACACCTTC,CASSAHGVPYGYTF
TRBV12-3/TRBV12-4,TRBD2,many,TRBJ2-7,TGTGCCAGCAGTTTATTGGGGGGGTACGAGCAGTACTTC,CASSLLGGYEQYF
TRBV5-1,NA,NA,TRBJ2-1,TGCGCCAGCAGCCCGCCGATAGTCCCCCACAATGAGCAGTTCTTC,CASSPPIVPHNEQFF
TRBV7-7,NA,few,TRBJ2-6,TGTGCCAGCAGCTCTCGTTCCCACTCTGGGGCCAACGTCCTGACTTTC,CASSSRSHSGANVLTF
TRBV12-5,TRBD1,NA,TRBJ2-7,TGTGCTAGTGGTTTGGACGGGACAGACGACCTACGAGGGCAGTACTTC,CASGLDGTDDLRGQYF
TRBV14,NA,few,TRBJ1-2,TGTGCCAGCAGCCAACGGGAAGGGGACTATGGCTACACCTTC,CASSQREGDYGYTF
TRBV6-2/TRBV6-3,NA,few,TRBJ2-5,TGTGCCAGCAGTTCCCCTCGGGTCCCTAAAGAGACCCAGTACTTC,CASSSPRVPKETQYF
TRBV4-2,NA,few,TRBJ1-2,TGTGCCAGCAGCCAAGAATGGGAGGGGAACTATGGCTACACCTTC,CASSQEWEGNYGYTF
TRBV19,TRBD2,few,TRBJ2-1,TGTGCCAGTACTAGCGGGGACGTACAGTTCTTC,CASTSGDVQFF
TRBV9,TRBD2,few,TRBJ2-3,TGTGCCAGCAGCGTAGACGGGACTAGTAAGGATACGCAGTATTTT,CASSVDGTSKDTQYF